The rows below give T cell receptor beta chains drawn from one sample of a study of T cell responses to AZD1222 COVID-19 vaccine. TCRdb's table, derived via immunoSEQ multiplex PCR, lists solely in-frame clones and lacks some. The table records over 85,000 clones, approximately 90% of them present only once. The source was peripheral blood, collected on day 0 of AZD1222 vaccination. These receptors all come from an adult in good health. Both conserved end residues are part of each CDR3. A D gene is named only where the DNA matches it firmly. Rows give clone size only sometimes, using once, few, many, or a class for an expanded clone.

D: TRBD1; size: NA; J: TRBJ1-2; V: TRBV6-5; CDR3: CASFQGDGYTF; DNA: TGTGCCAGCTTTCAGGGGGATGGCTACACCTTC
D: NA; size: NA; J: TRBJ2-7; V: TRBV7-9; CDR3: CASSLPSSYEQYF; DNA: TGTGCCAGCAGCTTACCGAGCTCCTACGAGCAGTACTTC
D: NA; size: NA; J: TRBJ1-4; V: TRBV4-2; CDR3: CASSQRPTRRNLGTNEKLFF; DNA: TGTGCCAGCAGCCAACGACCAACCCGCAGAAATCTGGGGACTAATGAAAAACTGTTTTTT
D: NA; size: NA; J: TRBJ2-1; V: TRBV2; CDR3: CASIADNEQFF; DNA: TGTGCCAGCATCGCCGACAATGAGCAGTTCTTC
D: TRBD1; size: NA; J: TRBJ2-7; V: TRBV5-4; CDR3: CASSWGQGSSYEQYF; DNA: TGTGCCAGCAGCTGGGGACAGGGGAGCTCCTACGAGCAGTACTTC
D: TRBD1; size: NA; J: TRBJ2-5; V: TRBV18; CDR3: CASSPRDRVETQYF; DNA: TGTGCCAGCTCACCCCGGGACAGGGTTGAGACCCAGTACTTC
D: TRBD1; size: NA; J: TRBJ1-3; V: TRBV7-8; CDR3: CASSLGTGGNTIYF; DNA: TGTGCCAGCAGCTTGGGGACAGGGGGAAACACCATATATTTT
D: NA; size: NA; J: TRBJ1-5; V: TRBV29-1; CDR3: CSVGTIQGSNQPQHF; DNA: TGCAGCGTTGGGACCATTCAGGGAAGTAATCAGCCCCAGCATTTT
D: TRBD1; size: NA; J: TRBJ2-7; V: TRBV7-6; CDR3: CASSLSQGQGAEQYF; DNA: TGTGCCAGCAGCTTATCCCAGGGACAGGGAGCCGAGCAGTACTTC
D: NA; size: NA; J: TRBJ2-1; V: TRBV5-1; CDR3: CASSLTDLYNEQFF; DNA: TGCGCCAGCAGCTTGACAGACCTCTACAATGAGCAGTTCTTC
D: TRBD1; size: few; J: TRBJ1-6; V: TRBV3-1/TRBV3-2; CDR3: CASTLRQGNSPLHF; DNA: TGTGCCAGCACCCTAAGACAGGGAAATTCACCCCTCCACTTT
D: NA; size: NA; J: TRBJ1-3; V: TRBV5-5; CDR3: CASSMEGSGNTIYF; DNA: TGTGCCAGCAGCATGGAGGGGTCTGGAAACACCATATATTTT
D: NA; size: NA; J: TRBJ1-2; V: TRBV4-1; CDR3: CASSQGIGSYGYTF; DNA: TGCGCCAGCAGCCAAGGGATAGGAAGCTATGGCTACACCTTC
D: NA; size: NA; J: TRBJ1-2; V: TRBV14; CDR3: CASSQEMNYGYTF; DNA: TGTGCCAGCAGCCAAGAAATGAACTATGGCTACACCTTC
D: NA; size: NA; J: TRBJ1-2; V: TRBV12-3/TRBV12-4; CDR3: CATAGVGNYGYTF; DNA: TGTGCCACCGCAGGGGTAGGGAACTATGGCTACACCTTC
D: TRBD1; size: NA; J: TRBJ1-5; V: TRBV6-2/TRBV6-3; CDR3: CASSYLQGAKQPQHF; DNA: TGTGCCAGCAGTTACTTACAGGGGGCGAAGCAGCCCCAGCATTTT
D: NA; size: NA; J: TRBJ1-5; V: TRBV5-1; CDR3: CASSLGRDQPQHF; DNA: TGCGCCAGCAGCTTGGGACGGGATCAGCCCCAGCATTTT
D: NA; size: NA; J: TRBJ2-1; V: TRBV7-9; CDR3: CASSLAGQHEQFF; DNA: TGTGCCAGCAGCTTAGCGGGGCAGCATGAGCAGTTCTTC
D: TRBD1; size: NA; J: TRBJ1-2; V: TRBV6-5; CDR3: CASSYSRQGEYGYTF; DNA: TGTGCCAGCAGTTACTCGAGACAGGGAGAGTATGGCTACACCTTC
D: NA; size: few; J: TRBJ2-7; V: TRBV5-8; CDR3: CASSHGTGFEYEQYF; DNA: TGTGCCAGCAGCCACGGAACAGGGTTTGAGTACGAGCAGTACTTC
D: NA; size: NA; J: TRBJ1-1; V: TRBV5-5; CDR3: CASSLISMNTEAFF; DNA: TGTGCCAGCAGCTTGATCAGCATGAACACTGAAGCTTTCTTT
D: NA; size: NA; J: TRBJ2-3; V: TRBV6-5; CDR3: CASSSQGRSTDTQYF; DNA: TGTGCCAGCAGTTCACAGGGTCGGAGCACAGATACGCAGTATTTT
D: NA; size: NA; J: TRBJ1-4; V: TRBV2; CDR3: CATTRGGREKLFF; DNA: TGTGCCACGACCAGGGGCGGCCGGGAAAAACTGTTTTTT
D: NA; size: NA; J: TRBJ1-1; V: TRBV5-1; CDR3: CASSLDLAGMNTEAFF; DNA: TGCGCCAGCAGCTTGGATCTAGCAGGGATGAACACTGAAGCTTTCTTT
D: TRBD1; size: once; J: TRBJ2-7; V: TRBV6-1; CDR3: CASSDLRGLEYF; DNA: TGTGCCAGCAGTGATCTCAGGGGGCTTGAGTACTTC
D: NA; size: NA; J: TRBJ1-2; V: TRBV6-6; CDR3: CASSRRPSRGYGYTF; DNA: TGTGCCAGCTCCCGGAGGCCGTCTCGGGGGTATGGCTACACCTTC
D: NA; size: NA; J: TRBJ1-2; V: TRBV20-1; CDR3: CSAPDGVGYTF; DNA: TGCAGTGCGCCGGACGGAGTTGGCTACACCTTC
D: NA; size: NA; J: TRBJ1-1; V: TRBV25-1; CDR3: CASSAQGNTEAFF; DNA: TGTGCCAGCAGTGCCCAGGGGAACACTGAAGCTTTCTTT
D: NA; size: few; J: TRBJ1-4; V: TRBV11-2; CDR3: CASSFRRGNEKLFF; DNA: TGTGCCAGCAGCTTCCGCAGGGGTAATGAAAAACTGTTTTTT
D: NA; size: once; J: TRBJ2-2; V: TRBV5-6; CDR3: CASSLQSSNTGELFF; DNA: TGTGCCAGCAGCTTGCAGTCTTCGAACACCGGGGAGCTGTTTTTT
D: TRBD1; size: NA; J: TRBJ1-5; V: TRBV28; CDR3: CASSTGTGSANQPQHF; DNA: TGTGCCAGCAGTACTGGGACAGGGAGTGCCAATCAGCCCCAGCATTTT
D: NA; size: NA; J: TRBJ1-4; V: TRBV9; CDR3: CASSVTAIATNEKLFF; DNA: TGTGCCAGCAGCGTAACAGCTATTGCAACTAATGAAAAACTGTTTTTT
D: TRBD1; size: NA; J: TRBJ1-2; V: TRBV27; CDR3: CASGGIGGYYGYTF; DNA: TGTGCCAGCGGGGGTATAGGGGGCTATTATGGCTACACCTTC
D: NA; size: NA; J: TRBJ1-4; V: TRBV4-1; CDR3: CASSQDSLPGTDF; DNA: TGCGCCAGCAGCCAAGACTCCTTACCCGGGACTGATTTT
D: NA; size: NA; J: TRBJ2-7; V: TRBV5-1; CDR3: CASSLEIGQGRGHEQYF; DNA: TGCGCCAGCAGCTTGGAAATCGGGCAGGGACGGGGCCACGAGCAGTACTTC
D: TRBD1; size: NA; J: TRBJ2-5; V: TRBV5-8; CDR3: CATRARGTVKTQYF; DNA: TGTGCCACGAGGGCCAGGGGGACGGTAAAGACCCAGTACTTC
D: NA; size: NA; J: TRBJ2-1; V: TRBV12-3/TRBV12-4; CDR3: CASSSWLGNEQFF; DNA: TGTGCCAGCAGCTCTTGGTTGGGCAATGAGCAGTTCTTC
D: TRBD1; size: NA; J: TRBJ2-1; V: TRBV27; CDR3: CASSNRDRRFGNEQFF; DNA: TGTGCCAGCAGTAACCGGGACAGGAGGTTCGGCAATGAGCAGTTCTTC
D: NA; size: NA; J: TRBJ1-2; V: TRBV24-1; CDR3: CATRGGVTGYTF; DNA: TGTGCCACCAGGGGCGGGGTTACTGGCTACACCTTC
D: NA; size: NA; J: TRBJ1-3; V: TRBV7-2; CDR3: CASSLGGASGNTIYF; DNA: TGTGCCAGCAGCTTAGGAGGGGCCTCTGGAAACACCATATATTTT
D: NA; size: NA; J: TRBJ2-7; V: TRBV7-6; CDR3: CASSPRLGGSSYEQYF; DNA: TGTGCCAGCAGCCCCAGACTGGGCGGCAGCTCCTACGAGCAGTACTTC
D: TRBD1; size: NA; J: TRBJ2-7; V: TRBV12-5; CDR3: CASGQGQGSYEQYF; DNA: TGTGCTAGTGGCCAGGGACAGGGATCCTACGAGCAGTACTTC
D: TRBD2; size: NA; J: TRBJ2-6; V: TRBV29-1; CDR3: CSVAASGSTGANVLTF; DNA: TGCAGCGTAGCCGCTAGCGGGAGTACTGGGGCCAACGTCCTGACTTTC
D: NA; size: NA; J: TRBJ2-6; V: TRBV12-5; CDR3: CASGYELSGANVLTF; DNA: TGTGCTAGTGGCTACGAACTATCTGGGGCCAACGTCCTGACTTTC